Below, 25 T cell receptor beta chains from the same sample are listed, as sequenced in a study of CD8 T cells in ankylosing spondylitis. Whole-study results and caveats: Blood from ankylosing spondylitis patients appeared to carry a characteristic roughly eight-variant TCR beta motif.

TCRdb recomputed calls from the 5' RACE reads with MiXCR, one row per CDR3 protein. Of about 800,000 distinct CDR3 sequences in the sample, about 10% were seen once. These TCRs' antigens remain unknown. The source material was blood, either unsorted or a sorted T cell fraction (not recorded which). The receptors derive from a male donor with ankylosing spondylitis.

The chain recombines TRBV20-1 with TRBJ1-5; D ambiguous. The V and J ends lost 1 base and 1 base respectively, with 8 bases between them. This CDR3 region has 14 residues. In germline, CDR1 is DFQATT, CDR2 SNEGSKA (reference sequence). The CDR3: CSARGPTSNQPQHF. The CDR3 DNA is TGCAGTGCTAGAGGCCCAACGAGCAATCAGCCCCAGCATTTT.

This clonotype was seen only a few times. The rearrangement uses TRBV24-1 and TRBJ1-1, with D possibly matching TRBD1 (5 bases). The CDR3 sequence is 15 residues long. The germline V gene encodes CDR1 KGHDR and CDR2 SFDVKD. V lost 0 bases, J lost 1 base, and 8 bases lay in between. The CDR3 region has the DNA TGTGCCACCAGTGATTTGCGGGGGGGGAACACTGAAGCTTTCTTT. Protein product: CATSDLRGGNTEAFF.

V usage is TRBV12-3 or TRBV12-4 and J usage is TRBJ1-4; no firm D call. CDR3 length: 14 residues. Trimming left V 5 bases short and J 7 bases short, with 14 bases between. This CDR3 is CASSTRRSLEKLFF. As DNA, the CDR3 is TGTGCCAGCAGTACCCGACGGTCGCTTGAAAAACTGTTTTTT.

The CDR3 nucleotides read TGTGCCAGCGGGACAGGGTCGGTCGAAAAACTGTTTTTT. It is translated as CASGTGSVEKLFF. The chain is built from TRBV6-6 and TRBJ1-4; 9 bases are a match to TRBD1. With V trimmed by 8 bases and J by 8 bases, 6 bases remained unmatched. The CDR3 extends over 13 amino acids. CDR1 is MNHNY and CDR2 is SVGAGI in the germline V gene (reference sequence).

The rearrangement uses TRBV9 and TRBJ2-2, with TRBD1 matching 8 bases. The V gene's germline CDR1 is SGDLS and CDR2 YYNGEE. With V trimmed by 3 bases and J by 3 bases, 10 bases remained unmatched. CDR3 length: 17 residues. CDR3 DNA: TGTGCCAGCAGCGGACGATCCGGGACAGGCTACACCGGGGAGCTGTTTTTT. Its translation: CASSGRSGTGYTGELFF.

The chain joins TRBV7-9 to TRBJ2-3, with D perhaps TRBD1 (6 bases). This CDR3 has 15 amino acids. Germline-derived CDR1 and CDR2 are SEHNR and FQNEAQ (reference sequence). V was trimmed by 7 bases and J by 0 bases, leaving 14 bases between them. CDR3 sequence (DNA): TGTGCCAGCACCCTATGGACAGCTAGCACAGATACGCAGTATTTT. Protein: CASTLWTASTDTQYF.

This clonotype occurred a few times. This chain uses TRBV4-2 with TRBJ2-5, with D possibly TRBD2 on 5 matching bases. The germline V gene encodes CDR1 LGHNA and CDR2 YNFKEQ. Trimming took 1 base from V and 3 from J, leaving 18 bases between them. There are 17 residues in the CDR3. DNA of the CDR3: TGTGCCAGCAGCCAAGTTACGCCCCTAGCAGATAAAGAGACCCAGTACTTC. Amino acids: CASSQVTPLADKETQYF.

This clonotype appeared many times. The rearrangement links TRBV12-3 or TRBV12-4 to TRBJ1-3; D is undetermined. The V gene lost 1 base and the J gene lost 6 bases, with 4 bases spanning the gap. This CDR3 has 12 residues. The CDR3 DNA reads as TGTGCCAGCAGTTTAGAGGCAAACACCATATATTTT. Translating it yields CASSLEANTIYF.

The chain combines TRBV9 with TRBJ2-7, with D perhaps assigned TRBD1 or TRBD2 (5 bases each). The length of the CDR3 is 16 residues. Trimming left V 4 bases short and J 0 bases short, with 17 bases between. The germline V gene encodes CDR1 SGDLS and CDR2 YYNGEE. The CDR3 DNA follows: TGTGCCAGCAGCCCACTCTCCGGGACGGGCTCCTACGAGCAGTACTTC. Translated: CASSPLSGTGSYEQYF.

The chain has TRBV12-5 and TRBJ2-7; D may correspond to TRBD1 or TRBD2 (5 bases each). V lost 7 bases and J 6 bases, leaving 28 bases between the germline ends. This CDR3 is 17 amino acids long. In germline, CDR1 is LGHNT, CDR2 FRNRAP. Here the CDR3 reads CASASIPYMGVSGEQYF. CDR3 nucleotides: TGTGCTAGTGCCTCCATTCCTTACATGGGGGTATCAGGCGAGCAGTACTTC. The full variable domain, rest sourced from reference TRBV12-5 and TRBJ2-7, is DARVTQTPRHKVTEMGQEVTMRCQPILGHNTVFWYRQTMMQGLELLAYFRNRAPLDDSGMPKDRFSAEMPDATLATLKIQPSEPRDSAVYFCASASIPYMGVSGEQYFGPGTRLTVT.

The V call is TRBV7-2, the J call TRBJ2-1; D may be TRBD2 (5 bases). The CDR3 covers 15 residues. V gave up 1 base and J gave up 7 bases, with 14 bases separating them. Germline CDR1 is SGHTA and CDR2 is FQGNSA. The CDR3 protein is CASSLDVGRGNEQFF. CDR3 nucleotides: TGTGCCAGCAGCTTAGATGTAGGGAGAGGAAATGAGCAGTTCTTC.

This clonotype occurred many times. The chain carries TRBV15 and TRBJ1-1; possibly TRBD1 for D (5 bases). With 3 bases removed from V and 4 bases from J, the gap between germline ends came to 9 bases. The germline gives CDR1 LNHNV, CDR2 YYDKDF (reference sequence). The length of the CDR3 is 13 residues. DNA of the CDR3: TGTGCCACCAGCAGGGGGGTTATCACTGAAGCTTTCTTT. This codes for CATSRGVITEAFF. Full variable domain (missing parts from reference TRBV15 and TRBJ1-1): DAMVIQNPRYQVTQFGKPVTLSCSQTLNHNVMYWYQQKSSQAPKLLFHYYDKDFNNEADTPDNFQSRRPNTSFCFLDIRSPGLGDTAMYLCATSRGVITEAFFGQGTRLTVV.

This clonotype came up a few times. This chain's CDR3 is CATSDFQANTGELFF. The CDR3 bases are TGTGCCACCAGTGATTTTCAAGCGAACACCGGGGAGCTGTTTTTT. This chain connects TRBV24-1 to TRBJ2-2; D is uncertain. The CDR3 spans 15 residues. V was clipped by 1 base and J by 0 bases, with 5 bases between them. CDR1 is KGHDR, CDR2 SFDVKD, per germline.

At least ten counts were recorded for this clonotype. The genes are TRBV7-2 and TRBJ2-7; 7 nucleotides align to TRBD2. CDR1 is SGHTA and CDR2 is FQGNSA in the germline V gene. V lost 1 base and J lost 2; bases outside the gene matches: 5. This CDR3 contains 15 residues. The CDR3 nucleotides read TGTGCCAGCAGCTTAGTGACGGGACTAACCTACGAGCAGTACTTC. Protein: CASSLVTGLTYEQYF.

V and J are TRBV5-1 and TRBJ2-1, with 11 bases aligning to TRBD2. Trimming took 5 bases from V and 9 from J; bases not matched to a gene: 10. The CDR3 length is 15 residues. From germline, CDR1 is SGHRS and CDR2 YFSETQ. CDR3 region: CASRSYSGGAGEQFF. The CDR3 DNA reads as TGCGCCAGCAGGTCATATAGCGGGGGGGCCGGTGAGCAGTTCTTC.

This clonotype was recorded many times. The chain recombines TRBV7-2 with TRBJ2-2; 12 bases map to TRBD2. J gave up 6 bases and V 3 bases, and 2 bases lay outside the gene matches. Germline CDR1 is SGHTA and CDR2 is FQGNSA. This CDR3 has 15 residues. The CDR3 here is CASSFWTSGAGELFF. The CDR3, as DNA: TGTGCCAGCAGCTTTTGGACTAGCGGGGCCGGGGAGCTGTTTTTT.

The chain joins TRBV6-1 to TRBJ2-1; tentatively, D is TRBD2 (6 bases). The CDR3 sequence is 14 residues long. The germline CDR1 and CDR2 sequences are MNHNS and SASEGT. V shed 6 bases and J shed 3 bases, with 12 bases lying between them. This CDR3 reads CASSRSGFYNEQFF. CDR3 nucleotides: TGTGCCAGCAGCCGGAGCGGGTTCTACAATGAGCAGTTCTTC.

This rearrangement joins TRBV12-3 or TRBV12-4 to TRBJ2-3, with TRBD2 identical over 7 bases. The V and J ends lost 6 bases and 6 bases, in that order; junction bases with no gene match: 12. The CDR3 runs 15 residues. The CDR3 is CASSPTSLSGDTQYF. Written as DNA, the CDR3 is TGTGCCAGCAGCCCGACTAGCCTCTCAGGGGATACGCAGTATTTT.

The chain joins TRBV10-3 to TRBJ2-6; no firm D call. The CDR3 extends over 13 amino acids. Trimming shortened V by 8 bases and J by 2 bases, and 7 bases separated the two germline ends. CDR1 and CDR2 (germline): ENHRY, SYGVKD. In DNA, the CDR3 is TGTGCCATCGCGACAACTGGGGCCAACGTCCTGACTTTC. It is translated as CAIATTGANVLTF.

The chain recombines TRBV6-2 or TRBV6-3 with TRBJ2-5, with 12 bases fitting TRBD2. There are 16 residues in the CDR3. Germline V gene data show CDR1 as MNHEY and CDR2 as SVGEGT. J was trimmed by 5 bases and V by 6 bases; bases with no gene match: 10. The CDR3 DNA sequence: TGTGCCAGCAGACCTAGACTAGCGGGAGTTGGGGAGACCCAGTACTTC. This codes for CASRPRLAGVGETQYF.

V is TRBV4-3 and J is TRBJ2-5; D might be TRBD2 (5 bases). The CDR3 has 14 residues. The V end lost 0 bases, the J end lost 3 bases, and 8 bases lay between the germline ends. Germline lookup yields CDR1 LGHNA and CDR2 YSLEER. CDR3 coding DNA: TGCGCCAGCAGCCAAGATCTAGCAGAAGAGACCCAGTACTTC. Its protein product is CASSQDLAEETQYF.

V and J are TRBV6-2 or TRBV6-3 and TRBJ1-4; possible D gene TRBD1, 5 bases. Germline assignment: CDR1 MNHEY and CDR2 SVGEGT. The CDR3 consists of 20 residues. The ends were cut back, 6 bases at V and 0 bases at J, with 26 bases in the middle. CDR3 nucleotides: TGTGCCAGCAGGTGGGACGGAAAAACCCCGTTACCCGCAACTAATGAAAAACTGTTTTTT. Amino acids: CASRWDGKTPLPATNEKLFF.

This chain links TRBV10-3 with TRBJ1-6, with a weak D call TRBD1 (5 bases). This CDR3 comprises 14 residues. V lost 2 bases and J 5 bases, leaving 7 bases between the germline ends. Looked up from germline, CDR1 is ENHRY and CDR2 is SYGVKD. The CDR3 reads CAISEGQDNSPLHF. CDR3 DNA sequence: TGTGCCATCAGTGAGGGACAAGATAATTCACCCCTCCACTTT.

J is TRBJ2-5 and V is TRBV29-1; the D gene could be TRBD1 or TRBD2 (5 bases each). V lost 3 bases, J lost 5 bases, and 13 bases lay in between. Germline CDR1 SQVTM, CDR2 ANQGSEA. The CDR3 totals 13 residues. CDR3 sequence (DNA): TGCAGCGTTGATCGAGGGGTTAGGGAGACCCAGTACTTC. Protein product: CSVDRGVRETQYF.

The rearrangement links TRBV20-1 to TRBJ2-7; D might be TRBD1 (6 bases). The CDR3 has 15 residues. With 6 bases removed from V and 6 bases from J, the gap between germline ends came to 24 bases. Germline lookup yields CDR1 DFQATT and CDR2 SNEGSKA (reference sequence). CDR3 nucleotide sequence: TGCAGTGCACCAAAGGGAACAGGGATGTTTGGCGAGCAGTACTTC. This gives the protein CSAPKGTGMFGEQYF.